A single sample is the source of the 23 T cell receptor beta chains below, sequenced in a study of blood T cell repertoires in COVID-19 (dated by TCRdb to 2018 to 2021). Library construction relied on the immunoSEQ multiplex PCR assay. As stored in TCRdb, this immuneACCESS dataset retains in-frame rearrangements with V and J assigned. A fraction of the clones does not appear; measured against another copy, unresolved V genes explain less than half of the discrepancy, and the remainder lacks a known reason. The sample table lists roughly 240,000 clones, approximately 86% of them with a count of one. Of the sample, 1.6% falls within the top ten clones. Material for sequencing was peripheral blood. These receptors were obtained from a woman aged 55-69 years who had recovered from COVID-19.

This chain links TRBV10-3 with TRBJ2-6; perhaps TRBD1 as D (6 bases). Per germline, CDR1 ENHRY and CDR2 SYGVKD. The CDR3 extends over 19 amino acids. Trimming removed 6 bases from V and 0 bases from J, with 21 bases in between. The CDR3, as DNA: TGTGCCATCAGATTGCCTCCGGGACAATCGACCTCTGGGGCCAACGTCCTGACTTTC. It translates to CAIRLPPGQSTSGANVLTF.

This chain uses TRBV7-9 with TRBJ2-2, with D maybe TRBD1 (5 bases). This CDR3 has 11 amino acids. Trimming left V 10 bases short and J 7 bases short, with 10 bases between. Germline CDR1 reads SEHNR; CDR2 reads FQNEAQ (reference sequence). Here the CDR3 DNA reads TGTGCCATTCAGGACAACGGGGAGCTGTTTTTT. Protein: CAIQDNGELFF.

As to this clone: Other nucleotide sequences from this sample produce the same CDR3. This chain uses TRBV7-2 with TRBJ2-7; 10 bases line up with TRBD2. The CDR3 length is 17 residues. V shed 1 base and J 0 bases; nucleotides not matched to a gene: 6. Germline loops: CDR1 SGHTA, CDR2 FQGNSA. CDR3 DNA: TGTGCCAGCAGCTTAGTAGCGGGGGGCCTCAGCTCCTACGAGCAGTACTTC. This sequence encodes CASSLVAGGLSSYEQYF.

J is TRBJ2-1 and V is TRBV12-3 or TRBV12-4; TRBD2 might be the D (6 bases). The CDR3 loop spans 13 amino acids. Trimming cost V 3 bases and J 12 bases, with 15 bases left between them. CDR3 region: CASSLGLELGQFF. CDR3 nucleotide sequence: TGTGCCAGCAGTTTGGGACTCGAGTTAGGGCAGTTCTTC.

V is TRBV6-5 and J is TRBJ2-7; TRBD2 matches 9 bases. The CDR3 is made up of 15 amino acids. The V gene end was trimmed by 7 bases and the J gene end by 6 bases; junction bases not matched to a gene: 13. CDR1 and CDR2 from the germline V gene are MNHEY and SVGAGI. CDR3 bases: TGTGCCAGCACCCCCTTAGCGGGGGTAACTCGCGAGCAGTACTTC. Amino acid sequence: CASTPLAGVTREQYF.

The chain recombines TRBV9 with TRBJ1-6, with unresolved D. In germline, CDR1 is SGDLS, CDR2 YYNGEE. CDR3 size: 13 residues. V shed 4 bases and J shed 9 bases, with 11 bases lying between them. This chain's CDR3 is CASSPYGVSPLHF. The DNA of the CDR3 is TGTGCCAGCAGCCCTTACGGGGTTTCACCCCTCCACTTT.

This clone was counted between two and nine times. The chain employs TRBV27 and TRBJ2-5, with 9 nucleotides matching TRBD1. With V trimmed by 4 bases and J by 5 bases, 17 bases remained unmatched. Germline loops: CDR1 MNHEY, CDR2 SMNVEV (reference sequence). This CDR3 spans 18 amino acids. CDR3 amino acids: CASSSTPPLDRGVETQYF. CDR3 nucleotides: TGTGCCAGCAGTTCCACTCCTCCCCTGGACAGGGGTGTGGAGACCCAGTACTTC.

This clone is a singleton in its sample. V is TRBV5-1 and J is TRBJ1-1; no firm D call. The V end was cut by 2 bases, the J end by 1 base, with 12 bases between. The CDR3 length is 15 residues. Per the germline V gene, CDR1 is SGHRS and CDR2 is YFSETQ. The CDR3 DNA follows: TGCGCCAGCAGCTTAGAGGGTTGGAGGAACACTGAAGCTTTCTTT. It codes for CASSLEGWRNTEAFF.

This clone was found once. The gene calls are TRBV2 and TRBJ1-3; D may be TRBD1 (5 bases). This CDR3 has 14 amino acids. Germline lookup yields CDR1 SNHLY and CDR2 FYNNEI. Trimming stripped 4 bases from V and 3 bases from J, with 10 bases between. Here the CDR3 reads CASSVQGVGNTIYF. The CDR3 nucleotides read TGTGCCAGCAGTGTGCAAGGGGTTGGAAACACCATATATTTT.

V is TRBV6-2 or TRBV6-3 and J is TRBJ2-3; D may be TRBD2 (6 bases). Germline V gene data show CDR1 as MNHEY and CDR2 as SVGEGT. Trimming removed 6 bases from V and 2 bases from J, with 12 bases in between. The CDR3 loop spans 14 amino acids. The DNA for the CDR3 is TGTGCCAGCAGCCAGGGACTCTCCACAGATACGCAGTATTTT. It is translated as CASSQGLSTDTQYF.

V and J are TRBV4-2 and TRBJ1-6; D is undetermined. The CDR3 totals 16 residues. Trimming removed 0 bases at V and 5 bases at J, with 11 bases between. Germline V lookup: CDR1 LGHNA, CDR2 YNFKEQ. CDR3 bases: TGTGCCAGCAGCCAAGATCTGGCGGCTGATAATTCACCCCTCCACTTT. Its translation: CASSQDLAADNSPLHF.

The rearrangement joins TRBV6-2 or TRBV6-3 to TRBJ2-2, with D possibly TRBD2 on 6 matching bases. Germline V gene lookup returns CDR1 MNHEY and CDR2 SVGEGT. The CDR3 is 17 amino acids. V lost 6 bases to trimming and J lost 2 bases, with 19 bases between them. The CDR3 reads CASSPGRYGGNTGELFF. DNA of the CDR3: TGTGCCAGCAGCCCTGGAAGATACGGGGGAAACACCGGGGAGCTGTTTTTT.

V and J are TRBV5-1 and TRBJ1-2, with D maybe TRBD1 (6 bases). Trimming took off 5 bases at V and 4 bases at J, with 15 bases between the two ends. CDR1 and CDR2 from the germline V gene are SGHRS and YFSETQ. The CDR3 is 14 residues long. Here the CDR3 reads CASSSEGVGYGYTF. The CDR3 region has the DNA TGCGCCAGCAGTTCAGAGGGGGTAGGCTATGGCTACACCTTC.

The V call is TRBV3-1 (or the pseudogene TRBV3-2), the J call TRBJ2-3; possible D gene TRBD1, 6 bases. The CDR3 contains 16 residues. Germline-derived CDR1 and CDR2 are LGHDT and YNNKEL (reference sequence). V lost 1 base and J 2 bases, leaving 13 bases between the germline ends. CDR3 in DNA: TGTGCCAGCAGCCAAGGAGGGTGGACAGACACAGATACGCAGTATTTT. It translates to CASSQGGWTDTDTQYF.

Here the CDR3 reads CAREPLILATEAFF. The CDR3 DNA sequence: TGTGCCAGAGAGCCGCTGATTCTCGCCACTGAAGCTTTCTTT. The chain joins TRBV21-1 to TRBJ1-1. TRBV21-1 represents a pseudogene. The CDR3 length is 14 residues.

V gene TRBV5-1 combines with J gene TRBJ1-1; TRBD1 agrees at 9 bases. The CDR3 has 14 amino acids. The V and J ends lost 0 bases and 5 bases, in that order; junction bases with no gene match: 2. The germline V gene encodes CDR1 SGHRS and CDR2 YFSETQ. CDR3 protein: CASSLEGQGTEAFF. In DNA, the CDR3 is TGCGCCAGCAGCTTGGAGGGACAGGGAACTGAAGCTTTCTTT. Full variable domain (rest looked up from reference TRBV5-1 and TRBJ1-1): KAGVTQTPRYLIKTRGQQVTLSCSPISGHRSVSWYQQTPGQGLQFLFEYFSETQRNKGNFPGRFSGRQFSNSRSEMNVSTLELGDSALYLCASSLEGQGTEAFFGQGTRLTVV.

This chain uses TRBV3-1 (or the pseudogene TRBV3-2) with TRBJ2-5; 11 positions agree with TRBD2. This CDR3 is built from 16 residues. Losses at the gene ends were 2 bases for V and 5 bases for J; bases not matched to a gene: 7. Germline values: CDR1 LGHDT, CDR2 YNNKEL (reference sequence). The CDR3 DNA reads as TGTGCCAGCAGCCAAAATAGCGGGGGGGCAGGTGAGACCCAGTACTTC. It specifies CASSQNSGGAGETQYF.

This chain connects TRBV7-9 to TRBJ2-5, with 11 bases aligning to TRBD2. This CDR3 region has 14 residues. Germline V CDR1 and CDR2: SEHNR, FQNEAQ (reference sequence). The ends lost 4 bases at V and 7 bases at J; junction bases unmatched: 5. The chain's CDR3 is CASSSIAGGPTQYF. CDR3 in DNA: TGTGCCAGCAGCTCCATAGCGGGGGGGCCGACCCAGTACTTC.

The table lists this clone with a few counts. This chain connects TRBV7-9 to TRBJ2-7; D gene ambiguous. Trimming removed 1 base at V and 5 bases at J, with 9 bases between. The CDR3 runs to 13 residues. Germline CDR1 SEHNR, CDR2 FQNEAQ (reference sequence). CDR3 DNA: TGTGCCAGCAGCTTAGGTTCTATGGACGAGCAGTACTTC. It yields the protein CASSLGSMDEQYF.

V is TRBV9 and J is TRBJ1-6; 7 bases map to TRBD1. Germline CDR1 reads SGDLS; CDR2 reads YYNGEE. V dropped 4 bases and J dropped 10; count of bases not matched to a gene: 14. The CDR3 length is 16 residues. CDR3 nucleotide sequence: TGTGCCAGCAGCAGCTGGACAGGCGGAGTAGACTCACCCCTCCACTTT. Its translation: CASSSWTGGVDSPLHF.

The chain carries TRBV6-5 and TRBJ2-7, with D perhaps TRBD2 (7 bases). The CDR3 length is 13 residues. Deletions cut 8 bases from V and 7 bases from J, with 18 bases between. CDR1 MNHEY and CDR2 SVGAGI come from the germline V gene. This CDR3 reads CASGWGGRREQYF. For the CDR3, the DNA is TGTGCCAGCGGCTGGGGGGGGCGTCGGGAGCAGTACTTC.

The CDR3 region has the DNA TGTGCCAGTAGTATCGACAGCTCCTATAATTCACCCCTCCACTTT. This gives the protein CASSIDSSYNSPLHF. The rearrangement uses TRBV19 and TRBJ1-6, with TRBD1 as a possible D gene (5 bases). The CDR3 consists of 15 residues. The germline V and J ends were trimmed by 3 bases and 0 bases, with 6 bases remaining between them. Looked up from germline, CDR1 is LNHDA and CDR2 is SQIVND (reference sequence).

This clone was detected only once. The rearrangement joins TRBV19 to TRBJ2-7; D is possibly TRBD2 (7 bases). From germline, CDR1 is LNHDA and CDR2 SQIVND (reference sequence). The CDR3 consists of 14 residues. V was pared by 10 bases and J by 4 bases, with 20 bases between. This chain's CDR3 is CATSGGLAAYEQYF. The CDR3 nucleotides read TGTGCCACCAGTGGGGGGCTAGCGGCTTACGAGCAGTACTTC.